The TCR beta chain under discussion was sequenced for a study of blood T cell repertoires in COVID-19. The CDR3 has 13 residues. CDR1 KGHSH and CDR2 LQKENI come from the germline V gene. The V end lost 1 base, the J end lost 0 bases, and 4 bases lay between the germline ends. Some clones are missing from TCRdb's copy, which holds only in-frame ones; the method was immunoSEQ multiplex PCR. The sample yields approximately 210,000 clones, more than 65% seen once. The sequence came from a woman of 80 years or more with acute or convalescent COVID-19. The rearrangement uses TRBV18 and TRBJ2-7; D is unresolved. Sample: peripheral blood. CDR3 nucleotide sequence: TGTGCCAGCTCACCACGCGGCTCCTACGAGCAGTACTTC. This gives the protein CASSPRGSYEQYF.